This T cell receptor (beta chain) was identified in a study of blood T cell repertoires in COVID-19. About the study: Samples of COVID-19 (acute and convalescent) were obtained from the United States, Italy and Spain. PBMCs, B-cell-depleted T cells, or T cells were the source of the cDNA or gDNA that made up the material.

Study processing details: From reference gene primer amplification, estimates of nucleated cell counts were derived. Here immunoSEQ multiplex PCR was the method, and the copy in TCRdb shows in-frame clones only, minus some. The V and J calls and clone size are taken from that table; D and trimming were inferred from the DNA. Among about 83,000 clones, around 86% were seen once, and the ten largest hold 8%. The CDR3 has 14 residues. The germline V and J ends were trimmed by 3 bases and 4 bases, with 13 bases remaining between them. From germline, CDR1 is DFQATT and CDR2 SNEGSKA (reference sequence). This rearrangement joins TRBV20-1 to TRBJ1-3; D unresolved. Sequencing used peripheral blood. The sequence derives from a man of 80 years or more with active or convalescent COVID-19. DNA for the CDR3: TGCAGTGCTAGTGTGCAGACTTTAGGAAACACCATATATTTT. This translates into CSASVQTLGNTIYF.